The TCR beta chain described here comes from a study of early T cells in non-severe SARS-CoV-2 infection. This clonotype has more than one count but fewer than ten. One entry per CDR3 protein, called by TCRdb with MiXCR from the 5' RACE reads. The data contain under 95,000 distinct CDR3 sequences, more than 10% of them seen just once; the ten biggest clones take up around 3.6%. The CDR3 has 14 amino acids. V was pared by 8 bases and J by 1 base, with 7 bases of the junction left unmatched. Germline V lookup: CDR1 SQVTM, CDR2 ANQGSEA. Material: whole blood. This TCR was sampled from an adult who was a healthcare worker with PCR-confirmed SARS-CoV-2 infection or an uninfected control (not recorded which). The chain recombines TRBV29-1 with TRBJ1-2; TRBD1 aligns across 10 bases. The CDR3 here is CSLRGQGFNYGYTF. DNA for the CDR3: TGCAGCCTCCGGGGACAGGGGTTTAACTATGGCTACACCTTC.